This T cell receptor (beta chain) was recorded in a study of blood T cell repertoires in COVID-19. Study-level background: Acute and convalescent COVID-19 samples came from the United States, Italy and Spain. The analysed material was cDNA or gDNA that came from T cells, B-cell-depleted T cells, or PBMCs.

This CDR3 contains 14 residues. Germline values: CDR1 SGHRS, CDR2 YFSETQ. V was shortened by 7 bases and J by 0 bases, with 8 bases between the two germline ends. The authors' processing: Scientists estimated how many nucleated cells there were by amplifying reference gene primers. The table came from immunoSEQ multiplex PCR; TCRdb's copy has only in-frame clones and leaves some out. V and J calls and clone size are copied from that table; D and trimming were computed from the DNA. The sample has about 230,000 clones; approximately 91% are singletons. The clonotype was recovered from a woman in her fifties or sixties with acute or convalescent COVID-19. The V and J genes are TRBV5-1 and TRBJ2-6; D might be TRBD2 (6 bases). Sequencing was carried out using peripheral blood. This CDR3 is CASGGPSGANVLTF. The CDR3 nucleotides read TGCGCCAGCGGAGGGCCCTCTGGGGCCAACGTCCTGACTTTC. Combining the CDR3 with reference TRBV5-1 and TRBJ2-6 gives the whole variable domain KAGVTQTPRYLIKTRGQQVTLSCSPISGHRSVSWYQQTPGQGLQFLFEYFSETQRNKGNFPGRFSGRQFSNSRSEMNVSTLELGDSALYLCASGGPSGANVLTFGAGSRLTVL.